This T cell receptor (beta chain) appears in the sequencing data of a study of blood T cell repertoires in COVID-19 (dated by TCRdb to 2019 to 2021). For the study in its entirety: The collaborator samples originated in the United States, Italy and Spain and spanned the acute and convalescent phases of COVID-19. The material from the prospective study consisted of cDNA or gDNA derived from T cells, B-cell-depleted T cells, or PBMCs. Subjects who had been exposed to COVID-19, were actively infected with it, or had recovered from it provided the deeply sampled blood TCRbeta repertoires that made up the dataset. The repertoires were released in a freely available public database meant as a resource for research on the immune response to SARS-CoV-2. Samples were obtained from the ongoing ImmuneRACE study (first 160 participants) and from about 1,300 subjects provided by 6 global collaborators. Sample metadata almost always included a de-identified subject ID, COVID-19 status, age in years and sex. Where available, HLA class I and class II types were taken from metadata supplied by the sample provider and were not determined by assay-based typing. Broad study findings and their caveats: The amount of clinical and demographic metadata varied by source and participant and was provided uncurated.

TCRbeta CDR3 regions were amplified from genomic DNA by means of the immunoSEQ Assay, a bias-controlled multiplex PCR. The original methods were these. The number of nucleated cells in each sample was estimated by amplification of reference gene primers within the assay. To quantify the absolute abundance of each unique TCRbeta CDR3 rearrangement, sequence reads were collapsed and filtered. For each sample, productive Simpson clonality was calculated as the square root of Simpson's diversity index across productive rearrangements. In its TCRdb copy, this immuneACCESS table keeps in-frame sequences only and misses some clones. Where compared with another copy, unresolved V genes explain less than half of these, and the others have no known cause. The V and J calls and the clone size are those of that table, but D and trimming were determined from the DNA. The sample data list around 200,000 clones, and about nine tenths of these were observed just once. About 4.1% of the sample is in the top ten clones.

The CDR3 holds 17 amino acids from the cysteine to the phenylalanine. Only the CDR3 DNA stays, 51 bases, in frame from base 1. The germline V gene (reference sequence) sets CDR1 to LGHDT and CDR2 to YNNKEL. Clipping removes 1 base from V and 10 bases from J, with 13 as the unmatched junction base count. A note on this clone: Its antigen remains unidentified. No much larger clone is present one base from it, and per-base qualities are unavailable.

Each collaborating institution followed its own protocols to collect whole blood in K2EDTA tubes. For TCRbeta analysis, collaborators shipped samples in one of three forms: frozen whole blood, isolated PBMCs, or DNA extracted from either of those sample types. The clonotype originates from a man aged 45-65 years with acute or convalescent COVID-19. Sequencing used peripheral blood. The V and J genes are TRBV3-1 (or the pseudogene TRBV3-2) and TRBJ1-6; 7 middle bases align to TRBD1. The CDR3 protein: CASSQVGQSPISSPLHF. The bases are TGTGCCAGCAGCCAAGTGGGACAGAGCCCGATTAGCTCACCCCTCCACTTT.